What follows is one T cell receptor beta chain and its context. Its antigen is currently unknown. The entry originates in a study of OX40 agonist ivuxolimab in advanced cancers. Broader study findings: At 0.1 to 3.0 mg/kg, CD4+ and CD8+ blood T cells expanded clonally by week 6.

The CDR3 length is 15 residues. V lost 1 base and J 5 bases, leaving 12 bases between the germline ends. Germline CDR1 reads SEHNR; CDR2 reads FQNEAQ (reference sequence). TCRdb's table, derived via immunoSEQ multiplex PCR, lists solely in-frame clones and lacks some. The sample shows around 26,000 clones, 85% to 90% of them seen only once. The rearrangement joins TRBV7-9 to TRBJ2-1; D might be TRBD2 (6 bases). The TCR originated in an adult with an advanced solid tumor such as melanoma, head and neck, liver or kidney cancer. Material: CD4+ or CD8+ T cells sorted from blood, obtained in a trial of the OX40 agonist ivuxolimab. As DNA, the CDR3 is TGTGCCAGCAGCTTAGGTCTAGCGCTGAACAATGAGCAGTTCTTC. This codes for CASSLGLALNNEQFF.